This T cell receptor beta chain was found in a study of T cell responses to AZD1222 COVID-19 vaccine. Broader study findings: Of spike-specific TCRs, nearly half reportedly target regions left unmutated in variants.

This clone was found once. Its antigen is unidentified. Profiling relied on immunoSEQ multiplex PCR, and the TCRdb table lists in-frame clones only, not all of them. The table has around 63,000 clones, about 85% seen once. Germline V gene lookup returns CDR1 ENHRY and CDR2 SYGVKD. This CDR3 has 14 amino acids. Trimming took 4 bases from V and 5 from J, leaving 14 bases between them. The receptor's source is an adult in good health. The chain carries TRBV10-3 and TRBJ1-2; a possible D gene is TRBD1 (5 bases). The starting material was peripheral blood, obtained on day 0 of AZD1222 vaccination. For the CDR3, the DNA is TGTGCCATCAGTGTCAGGGAGCGTGATTATGGCTACACCTTC. This gives the protein CAISVRERDYGYTF.